The entry below gives a single TCR beta chain sequence along with its context. The data are from a study of blood T cell repertoires in COVID-19. Study in general: Samples came from the United States, Italy and Spain, spanning acute and convalescent COVID-19.

Repertoires were generated with immunoSEQ multiplex PCR, while TCRdb's copy carries only in-frame clones and drops some. Of fewer than 150,000 clones listed, 84% were seen once; the top ten hold 13%. The CDR3 is made up of 14 amino acids. CDR1 is SGHNT, CDR2 YYREEE, per germline (reference sequence). V was pared by 4 bases and J by 12 bases, with 12 bases of the junction left unmatched. The chain joins TRBV5-4 to TRBJ2-1, with 8 bases identical to TRBD1. This TCR came from a human donor in a cohort sampled during active COVID-19. Material for sequencing was peripheral blood. This CDR3 reads CASSNQKNTGGQFF. CDR3 DNA: TGTGCCAGCAGCAATCAGAAAAACACAGGGGGGCAGTTCTTC.